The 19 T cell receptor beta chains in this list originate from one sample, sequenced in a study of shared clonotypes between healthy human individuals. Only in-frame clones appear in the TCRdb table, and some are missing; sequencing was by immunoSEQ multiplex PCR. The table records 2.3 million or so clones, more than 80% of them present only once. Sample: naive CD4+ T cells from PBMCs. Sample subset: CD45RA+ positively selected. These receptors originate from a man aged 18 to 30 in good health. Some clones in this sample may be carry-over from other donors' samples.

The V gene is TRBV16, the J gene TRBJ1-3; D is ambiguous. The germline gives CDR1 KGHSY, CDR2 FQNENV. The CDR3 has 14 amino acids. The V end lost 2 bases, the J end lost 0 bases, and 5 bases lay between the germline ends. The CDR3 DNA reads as TGTGCCAGCAGCCAACAGAGCTCTGGAAACACCATATATTTT. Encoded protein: CASSQQSSGNTIYF.

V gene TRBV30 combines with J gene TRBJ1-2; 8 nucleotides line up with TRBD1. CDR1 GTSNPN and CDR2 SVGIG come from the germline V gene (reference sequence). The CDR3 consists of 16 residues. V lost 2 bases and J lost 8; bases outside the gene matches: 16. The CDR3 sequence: CAWSRDRPDRGSGYTF. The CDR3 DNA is TGTGCCTGGAGTAGGGACAGGCCCGACCGAGGGTCCGGCTACACCTTC. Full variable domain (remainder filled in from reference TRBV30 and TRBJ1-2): SQTIHQWPATLVQPVGSPLSLECTVEGTSNPNLYWYRQAAGRGLQLLFYSVGIGQISSEVPQNLSASRPQDRQFILSSKKLLLSDSGFYLCAWSRDRPDRGSGYTFGSGTRLTVV.

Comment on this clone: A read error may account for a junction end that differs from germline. The CDR3 spells CASSLGTSGRAYHEQFF. In DNA form, the CDR3 reads TGCGCCAGCAGCTTGGGGACTAGCGGGAGGGCCTACCATGAGCAGTTCTTC. This chain uses TRBV5-1 with TRBJ2-1, with 15 bases aligning to TRBD2. The CDR3 has 17 residues. Germline V CDR1 and CDR2: SGHRS, YFSETQ.

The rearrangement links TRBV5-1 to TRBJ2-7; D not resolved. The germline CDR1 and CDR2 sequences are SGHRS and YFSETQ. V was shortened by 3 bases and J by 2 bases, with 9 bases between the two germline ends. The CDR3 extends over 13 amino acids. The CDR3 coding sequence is TGCGCCAGCAGCTATACGGATACCTACGAGCAGTACTTC. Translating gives CASSYTDTYEQYF.

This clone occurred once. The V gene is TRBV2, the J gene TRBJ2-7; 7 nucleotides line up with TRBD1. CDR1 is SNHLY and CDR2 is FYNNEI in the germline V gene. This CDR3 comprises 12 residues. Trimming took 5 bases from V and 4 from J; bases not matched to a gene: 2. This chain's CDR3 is CASSLDRYEQYF. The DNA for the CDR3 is TGTGCCAGCAGTTTGGACAGGTACGAGCAGTACTTC.

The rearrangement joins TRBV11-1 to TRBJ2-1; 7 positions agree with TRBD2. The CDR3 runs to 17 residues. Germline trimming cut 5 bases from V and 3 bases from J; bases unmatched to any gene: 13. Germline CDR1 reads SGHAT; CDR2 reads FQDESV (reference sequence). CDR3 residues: CASSPTSWRTDYNEQFF. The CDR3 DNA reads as TGTGCCAGCAGCCCGACTAGCTGGAGAACTGACTACAATGAGCAGTTCTTC.

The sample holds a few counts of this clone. In nucleotides, the CDR3 is TGTGCCACCAGCAGACTCGACGAGCAGTACTTC. Translated: CATSRLDEQYF. The chain couples TRBV15 to TRBJ2-7; D remains unclear. Germline loops: CDR1 LNHNV, CDR2 YYDKDF (reference sequence). The CDR3 runs 11 residues. Trimming took off 2 bases at V and 5 bases at J, with 4 bases between the two ends.

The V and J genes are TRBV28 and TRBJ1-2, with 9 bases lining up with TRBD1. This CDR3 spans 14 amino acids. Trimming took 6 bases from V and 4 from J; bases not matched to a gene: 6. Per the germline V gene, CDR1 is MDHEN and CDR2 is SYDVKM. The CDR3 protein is CASRETGGLYGYTF. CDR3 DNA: TGTGCCAGCAGGGAAACAGGGGGCCTCTATGGCTACACCTTC.

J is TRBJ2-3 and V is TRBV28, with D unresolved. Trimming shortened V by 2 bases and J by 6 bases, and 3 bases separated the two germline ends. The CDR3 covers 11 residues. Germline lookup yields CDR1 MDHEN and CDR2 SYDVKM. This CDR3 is CASSLKDTQYF. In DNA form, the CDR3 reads TGTGCCAGCAGTTTAAAGGATACGCAGTATTTT.

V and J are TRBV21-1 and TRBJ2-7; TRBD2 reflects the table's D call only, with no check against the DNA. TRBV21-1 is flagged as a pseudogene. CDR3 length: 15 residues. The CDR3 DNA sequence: TGTGCCAGCGGAAGACTAGCGACAGAATACTACGAGCAGTACTTC. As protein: CASGRLATEYYEQYF.

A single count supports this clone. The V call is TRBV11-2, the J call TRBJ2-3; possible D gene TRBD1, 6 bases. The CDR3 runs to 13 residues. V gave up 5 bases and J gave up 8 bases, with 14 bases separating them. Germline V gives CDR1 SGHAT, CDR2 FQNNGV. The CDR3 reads CASSGDIFATQYF. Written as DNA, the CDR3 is TGTGCCAGCAGCGGGGACATTTTCGCTACGCAGTATTTT. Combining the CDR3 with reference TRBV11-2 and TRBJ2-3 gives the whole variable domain EAGVAQSPRYKIIEKRQSVAFWCNPISGHATLYWYQQILGQGPKLLIQFQNNGVVDDSQLPKDRFSAERLKGVDSTLKIQPAKLEDSAVYLCASSGDIFATQYFGPGTRLTVL.

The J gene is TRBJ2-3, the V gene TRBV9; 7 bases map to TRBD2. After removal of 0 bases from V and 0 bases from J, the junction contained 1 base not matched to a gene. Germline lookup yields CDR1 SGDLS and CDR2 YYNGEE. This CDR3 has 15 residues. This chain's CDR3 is CASSVGDYSTDTQYF. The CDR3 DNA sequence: TGTGCCAGCAGCGTAGGGGACTACAGCACAGATACGCAGTATTTT.

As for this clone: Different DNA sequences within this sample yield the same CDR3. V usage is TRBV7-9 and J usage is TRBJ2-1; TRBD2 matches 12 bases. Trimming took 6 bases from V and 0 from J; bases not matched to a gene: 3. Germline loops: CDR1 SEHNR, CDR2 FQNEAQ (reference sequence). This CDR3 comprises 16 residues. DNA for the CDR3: TGTGCCAGCAGGGAGACTAGCGGGAGCTCCTACAATGAGCAGTTCTTC. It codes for CASRETSGSSYNEQFF.

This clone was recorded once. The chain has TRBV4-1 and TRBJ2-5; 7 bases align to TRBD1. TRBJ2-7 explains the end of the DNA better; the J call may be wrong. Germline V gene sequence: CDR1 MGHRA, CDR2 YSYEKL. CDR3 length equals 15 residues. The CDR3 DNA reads TGCGCCAGCAGCCAAGGGGAAAGGGGGCCCTACGAGCAGTACTTC. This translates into CASSQGERGPYEQYF.

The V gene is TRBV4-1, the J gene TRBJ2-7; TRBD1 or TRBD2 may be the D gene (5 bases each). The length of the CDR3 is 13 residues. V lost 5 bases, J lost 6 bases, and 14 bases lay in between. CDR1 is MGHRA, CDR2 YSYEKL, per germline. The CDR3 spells CASSGAPRGEQYF. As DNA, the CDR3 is TGCGCCAGCAGCGGGGCACCTCGGGGCGAGCAGTACTTC.

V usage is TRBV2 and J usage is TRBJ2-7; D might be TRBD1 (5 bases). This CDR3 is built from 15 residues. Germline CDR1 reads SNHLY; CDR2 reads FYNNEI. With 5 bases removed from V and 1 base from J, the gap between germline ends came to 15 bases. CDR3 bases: TGTGCCAGCAGTTTAAGTCAGGGCCCATCCTACGAGCAGTACTTC. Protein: CASSLSQGPSYEQYF.

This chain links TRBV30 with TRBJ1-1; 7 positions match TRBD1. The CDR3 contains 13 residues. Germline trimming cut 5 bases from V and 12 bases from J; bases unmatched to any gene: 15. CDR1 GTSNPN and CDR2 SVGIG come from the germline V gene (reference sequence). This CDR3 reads CAWQQGPVSETFF. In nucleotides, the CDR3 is TGTGCCTGGCAACAGGGGCCTGTTTCCGAAACTTTCTTT.

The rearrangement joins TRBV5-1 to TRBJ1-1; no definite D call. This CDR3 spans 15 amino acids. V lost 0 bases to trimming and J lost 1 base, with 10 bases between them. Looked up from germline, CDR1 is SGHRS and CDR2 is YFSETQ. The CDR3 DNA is TGCGCCAGCAGCTTGGGACACATTTCGAACACTGAAGCTTTCTTT. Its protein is CASSLGHISNTEAFF.

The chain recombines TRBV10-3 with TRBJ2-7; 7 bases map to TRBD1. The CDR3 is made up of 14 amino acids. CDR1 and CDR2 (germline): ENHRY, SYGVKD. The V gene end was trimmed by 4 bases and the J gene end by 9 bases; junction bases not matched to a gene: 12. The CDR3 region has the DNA TGTGCCATCAGTGGAGGACAGGCCCTCTGGGGGCAGTACTTC. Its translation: CAISGGQALWGQYF.